What follows are 10 T cell receptor beta chains derived from one specimen sequenced in a study of T-cell memory formation after mild COVID-19. TCRdb processed the 5' RACE reads anew with MiXCR; each CDR3 protein has one entry. The sample shows 380,000 or so distinct CDR3 sequences, approximately 14% of them seen only once. Sequencing used PBMCs or a T cell subset sorted from them (not recorded which). The receptors shown here come from a man aged 18-30 years who had mild COVID-19 (a few samples of this study predate the infection). Cell type and time point are not known.

This clonotype was detected a few times. The gene calls are TRBV5-1 and TRBJ2-1; 7 nucleotides line up with TRBD2. Losses at the gene ends were 4 bases for V and 8 bases for J; bases not matched to a gene: 15. The V gene's germline CDR1 is SGHRS and CDR2 YFSETQ. CDR3 length: 16 residues. CDR3 protein: CASSPAGTTDLYEQFF. In DNA form, the CDR3 reads TGCGCCAGCAGCCCGGCGGGGACTACAGACCTCTATGAGCAGTTCTTC.

V gene TRBV10-1 combines with J gene TRBJ2-1; D not resolved. Trimming took off 7 bases at V and 2 bases at J, with 18 bases between the two ends. Germline V gene data show CDR1 as WNHNN and CDR2 as SYGVQD (reference sequence). The CDR3 has 16 residues. CDR3 sequence (DNA): TGCGCCAGCATCAGAGTGATGGCGAGAACCTACAATGAGCAGTTCTTC. Residues: CASIRVMARTYNEQFF.

This clonotype was counted ten times or more. The chain joins TRBV7-2 to TRBJ2-1, with D uncertain. The CDR3 runs 15 residues. V was cut by 3 bases and J by 0 bases, with 9 bases left in between. In germline, CDR1 is SGHTA, CDR2 FQGNSA. CDR3 sequence reads: CASSFSTGSYNEQFF. CDR3 nucleotides: TGTGCCAGCAGCTTCTCGACCGGCTCCTACAATGAGCAGTTCTTC.

The CDR3 DNA reads TGCAGTGCCCGAGACGCGGGGGGATCCAATGAGCAGTTCTTC. It translates to CSARDAGGSNEQFF. The chain recombines TRBV20-1 with TRBJ2-1; 8 bases line up with TRBD2. The length of the CDR3 is 14 residues. With V trimmed by 6 bases and J by 6 bases, 10 bases remained unmatched. Germline V lookup: CDR1 DFQATT, CDR2 SNEGSKA (reference sequence).

This clonotype was observed many times. The V call is TRBV12-3 or TRBV12-4, the J call TRBJ2-4; 8 bases align to TRBD1. Trimming at V came to 2 bases and at J to 0 bases, leaving 9 bases not matched to a gene. The CDR3 loop spans 18 amino acids. CDR3 bases: TGTGCCAGCAGTTTACCGACAGGGGCGGATATAGCCAAAAACATTCAGTACTTC. Protein sequence: CASSLPTGADIAKNIQYF.

The chain is built from TRBV20-1 and TRBJ1-4; maybe TRBD1 (5 bases). CDR1 and CDR2 (germline): DFQATT, SNEGSKA (reference sequence). This CDR3 comprises 15 residues. Trimming cost V 0 bases and J 3 bases, with 11 bases left between them. The CDR3 loop reads CSARDGGVANEKLFF. The CDR3 DNA reads as TGCAGTGCTAGAGATGGGGGGGTTGCTAATGAAAAACTGTTTTTT.

CDR3 sequence reads: CATSRDASGANVLTF. For the CDR3, the DNA is TGTGCCACCAGCAGAGACGCCTCTGGGGCCAACGTCCTGACTTTC. The chain couples TRBV15 to TRBJ2-6; D is ambiguous. This CDR3 spans 15 amino acids. Trimming stripped 0 bases from V and 0 bases from J, with 3 bases between. Per the germline V gene, CDR1 is LNHNV and CDR2 is YYDKDF (reference sequence).

This clonotype was found many times. The J gene is TRBJ2-7, the V gene TRBV19, with 9 bases that match TRBD1. CDR1 LNHDA and CDR2 SQIVND come from the germline V gene (reference sequence). The trim removed 3 bases at V and 6 bases at J, leaving 6 bases unmatched. The length of the CDR3 is 14 residues. CDR3 bases: TGTGCCAGTAGTATTGGGACAGGGTTTGGCGAGCAGTACTTC. Translated: CASSIGTGFGEQYF.

J is TRBJ2-2 and V is TRBV6-2 or TRBV6-3; no reliable D call. The CDR3 runs 14 residues. V gave up 5 bases and J gave up 5 bases, with 12 bases separating them. Germline V gene sequence: CDR1 MNHEY, CDR2 SVGEGT. Written as DNA, the CDR3 is TGTGCCAGCAGTATCTCGTGGGTAACCGGGGAGCTGTTTTTT. Its protein product is CASSISWVTGELFF.

This clonotype was found many times. The J gene is TRBJ1-1, the V gene TRBV20-1; D may be TRBD1 (5 bases). The V end lost 2 bases, the J end lost 8 bases, and 18 bases lay between the germline ends. There are 14 residues in the CDR3. Germline V gene data show CDR1 as DFQATT and CDR2 as SNEGSKA (reference sequence). The DNA for the CDR3 is TGCAGTGCTAGACAGGGTAGGGGAGCCGCGGAAGCTTTCTTT. Its protein product is CSARQGRGAAEAFF.